This is a list of T cell receptor beta chains from one sample in a study of graft-versus-host responses after intestinal transplantation. Assay: immunoSEQ multiplex PCR; the TCRdb copy retains only in-frame clones and omits some. The repertoire holds 98,000 or so clones, with roughly 82% as singletons. The specimen was PBMCs, collected 255 days after intestinal transplant. The receptors were gathered from a human patient who received an intestinal transplant, so some T cells may come from the graft donor. Each CDR3 is given with its conserved first and last residue. D genes are given only for firm matches. Only some rows state a clone size, as once, few, many or a class for expanded clones.

clone_size d_call j_call v_call cdr3_nt cdr3_aa
NA TRBD1 TRBJ2-7 TRBV10-2 TGCGCCAGCGGGACAGCGAGCTACGAGCAGTACTTC CASGTASYEQYF
NA NA TRBJ1-5 TRBV9 TGTGCCAGCAGTAGAACAGGGCTCTATTATCAGCCCCAGCATTTT CASSRTGLYYQPQHF
NA NA TRBJ2-5 TRBV27 TGTGCCAGCAGTTTAGGGCACGGGGAGACCCAGTACTTC CASSLGHGETQYF
NA NA TRBJ2-1 TRBV6-6 TGTGCCAGCAGCGGGACTTCCTCCTACAATGAGCAGTTCTTC CASSGTSSYNEQFF
NA NA TRBJ2-7 TRBV6-1 TGTGCCAGCAGTTCAGCGGTCGAGGAGGAGCAGTACTTC CASSSAVEEEQYF
NA NA TRBJ1-1 TRBV6-5 TGTGCCAGCAGTTACTTAGATCAGGGTGAAGCTTTCTTT CASSYLDQGEAFF
NA NA TRBJ2-5 TRBV29-1 TGCAGCGTTGGGGAAGAGACCCAGTACTTC CSVGEETQYF
NA NA TRBJ1-5 TRBV28 TGTGCCAGCAGTTCGGGGGATTGGCAGCCCCAGCATTTT CASSSGDWQPQHF
NA NA TRBJ2-1 TRBV11-2 TGTGCCAGCAGCTCCCTAGACATCAATGAGCAGTTCTTC CASSSLDINEQFF
NA TRBD2 TRBJ2-1 TRBV27 TGTGCCAGCAGTGCAGGACTAGCGGGAGTTTTTTACAATGAGCAGTTCTTC CASSAGLAGVFYNEQFF
NA NA TRBJ2-2 TRBV10-1 TGCGCCAGCAGTAGGGGAGGTACCGGGGAGCTGTTTTTT CASSRGGTGELFF
NA NA TRBJ1-1 TRBV11-2 TGTGCCAGCAGCTTCGGCAGGGGTAGAATGGACACTGAAGCTTTCTTT CASSFGRGRMDTEAFF
NA TRBD2 TRBJ2-1 TRBV6-4 TGTGCCAGCAGTGAAGGTAGCGGGAGCTACAATGAGCAGTTCTTC CASSEGSGSYNEQFF
once TRBD1 TRBJ1-4 TRBV11-2 TGTGCCAGCAGCTTAGGGACAGGGGAAGGAGCAACTAATGAAAAACTGTTTTTT CASSLGTGEGATNEKLFF